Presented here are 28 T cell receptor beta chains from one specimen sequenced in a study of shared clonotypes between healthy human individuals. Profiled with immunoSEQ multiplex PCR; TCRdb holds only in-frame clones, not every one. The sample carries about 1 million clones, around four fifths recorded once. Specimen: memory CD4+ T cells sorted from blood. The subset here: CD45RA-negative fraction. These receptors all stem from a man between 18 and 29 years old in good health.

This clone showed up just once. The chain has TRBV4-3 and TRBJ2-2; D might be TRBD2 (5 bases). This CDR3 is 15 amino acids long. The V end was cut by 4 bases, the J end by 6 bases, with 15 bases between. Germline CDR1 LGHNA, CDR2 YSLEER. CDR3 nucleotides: TGCGCCAGCAGCCTTGCTCGGGGTCTGGCCGGGGAGCTGTTTTTT. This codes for CASSLARGLAGELFF.

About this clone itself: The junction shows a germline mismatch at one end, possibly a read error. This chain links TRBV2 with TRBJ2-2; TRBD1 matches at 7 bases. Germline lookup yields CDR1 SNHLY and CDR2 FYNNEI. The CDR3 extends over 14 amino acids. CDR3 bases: TGTGCCAGCAATGAAGCACAGGGGTCCGGGGAGCTGTTTTTT. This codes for CASNEAQGSGELFF.

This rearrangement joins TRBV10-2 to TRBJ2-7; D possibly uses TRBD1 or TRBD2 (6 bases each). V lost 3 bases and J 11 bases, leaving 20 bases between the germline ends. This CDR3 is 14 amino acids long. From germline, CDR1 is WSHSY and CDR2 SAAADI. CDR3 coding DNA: TGCGCCAGCAGTGACTCTTTGGGGGGCCGGATGAAGTACTTC. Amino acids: CASSDSLGGRMKYF.

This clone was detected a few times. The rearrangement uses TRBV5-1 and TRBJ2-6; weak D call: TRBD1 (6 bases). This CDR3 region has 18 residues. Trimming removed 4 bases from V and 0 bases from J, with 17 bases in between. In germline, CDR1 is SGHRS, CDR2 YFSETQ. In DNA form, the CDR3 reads TGCGCCAGCAGCACAACGACAGGACCTCCCTCTGGGGCCAACGTCCTGACTTTC. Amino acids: CASSTTTGPPSGANVLTF.

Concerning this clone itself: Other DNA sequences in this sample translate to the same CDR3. The CDR3, as DNA: TGTGCCATCAGTGAGTCGGGCACTAGCAATCAGCCCCAGCATTTT. Amino acids: CAISESGTSNQPQHF. The chain carries TRBV10-3 and TRBJ1-5, with no clear D. CDR3 length equals 15 residues. Trimming removed 0 bases at V and 0 bases at J, with 6 bases between. The germline gives CDR1 ENHRY, CDR2 SYGVKD.

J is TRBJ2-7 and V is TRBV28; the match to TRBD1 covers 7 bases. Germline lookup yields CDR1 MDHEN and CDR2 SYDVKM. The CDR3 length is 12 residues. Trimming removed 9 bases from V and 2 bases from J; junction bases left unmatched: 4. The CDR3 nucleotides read TGTGCCAGTGGGACAGAGGCCTACGAGCAGTACTTC. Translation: CASGTEAYEQYF.

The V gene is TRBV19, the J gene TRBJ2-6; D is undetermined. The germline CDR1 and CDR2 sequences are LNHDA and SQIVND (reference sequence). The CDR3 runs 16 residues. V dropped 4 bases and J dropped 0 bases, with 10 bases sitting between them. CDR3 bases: TGTGCCAGTAGTAACTCTTATTTCTCTGGGGCCAACGTCCTGACTTTC. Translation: CASSNSYFSGANVLTF.

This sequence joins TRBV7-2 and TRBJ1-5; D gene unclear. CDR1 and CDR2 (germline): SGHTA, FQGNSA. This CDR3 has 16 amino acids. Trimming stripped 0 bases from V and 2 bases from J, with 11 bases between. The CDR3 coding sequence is TGTGCCAGCAGCTTAGCTAGCGCGGTGGGCAATCAGCCCCAGCATTTT. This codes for CASSLASAVGNQPQHF.

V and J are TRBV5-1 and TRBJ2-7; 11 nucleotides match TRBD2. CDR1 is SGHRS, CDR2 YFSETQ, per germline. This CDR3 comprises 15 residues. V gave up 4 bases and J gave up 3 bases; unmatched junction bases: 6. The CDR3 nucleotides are TGCGCCAGCAGCCCTCCGGGACTAGCGGACTACGAGCAGTACTTC. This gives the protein CASSPPGLADYEQYF.

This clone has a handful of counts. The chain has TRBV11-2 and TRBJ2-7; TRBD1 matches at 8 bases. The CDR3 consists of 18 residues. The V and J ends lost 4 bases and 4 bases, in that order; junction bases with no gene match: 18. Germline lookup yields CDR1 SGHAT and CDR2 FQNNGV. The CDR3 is CASSSRPPTSDRVYEQYF. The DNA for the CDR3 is TGTGCCAGCAGCTCCAGGCCTCCAACCTCGGACAGGGTTTACGAGCAGTACTTC.

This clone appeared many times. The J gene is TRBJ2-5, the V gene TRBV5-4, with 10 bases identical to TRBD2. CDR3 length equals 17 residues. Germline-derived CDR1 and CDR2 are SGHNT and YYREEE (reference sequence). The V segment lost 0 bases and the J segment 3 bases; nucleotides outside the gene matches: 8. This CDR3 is CASSLGSSGGSKETQYF. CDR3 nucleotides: TGTGCCAGCAGCTTGGGAAGTAGCGGGGGGTCAAAAGAGACCCAGTACTTC.

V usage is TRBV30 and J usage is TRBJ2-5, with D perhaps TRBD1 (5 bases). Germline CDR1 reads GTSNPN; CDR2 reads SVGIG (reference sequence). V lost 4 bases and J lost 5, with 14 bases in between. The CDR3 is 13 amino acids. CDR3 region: CAWTPGMMETQYF. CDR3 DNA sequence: TGTGCCTGGACCCCAGGGATGATGGAGACCCAGTACTTC. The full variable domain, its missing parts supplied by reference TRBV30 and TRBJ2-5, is SQTIHQWPATLVQPVGSPLSLECTVEGTSNPNLYWYRQAAGRGLQLLFYSVGIGQISSEVPQNLSASRPQDRQFILSSKKLLLSDSGFYLCAWTPGMMETQYFGPGTRLLVL.

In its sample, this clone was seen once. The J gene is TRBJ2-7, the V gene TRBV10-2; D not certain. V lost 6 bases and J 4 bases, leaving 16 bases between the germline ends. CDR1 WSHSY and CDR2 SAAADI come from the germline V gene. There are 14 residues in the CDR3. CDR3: CASSPSSRGYEQYF. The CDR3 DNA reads TGCGCCAGCAGCCCCTCATCCCGTGGGTACGAGCAGTACTTC.

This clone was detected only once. The CDR3 here is CASSFIFRVPQPQHF. CDR3 DNA sequence: TGTGCCAGCAGCTTCATATTCAGGGTTCCTCAGCCCCAGCATTTT. The chain has TRBV5-7 and TRBJ1-5; a possible D gene is TRBD1 (5 bases). Being an ORF, TRBV5-7 has a function that is uncertain. The V and J ends lost 2 bases and 6 bases respectively, with 15 bases between them. The CDR3 runs 15 residues.

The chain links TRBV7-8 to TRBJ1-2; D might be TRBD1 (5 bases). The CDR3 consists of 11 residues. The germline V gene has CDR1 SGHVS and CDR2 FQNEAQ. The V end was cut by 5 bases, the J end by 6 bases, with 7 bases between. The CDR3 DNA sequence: TGTGCCAGCAGCCAGGGTGATGGCTACACCTTC. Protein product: CASSQGDGYTF.

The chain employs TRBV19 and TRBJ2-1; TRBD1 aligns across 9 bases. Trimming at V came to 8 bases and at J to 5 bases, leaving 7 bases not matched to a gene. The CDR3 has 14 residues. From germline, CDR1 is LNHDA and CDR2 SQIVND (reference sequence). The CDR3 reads CASGDRAGHNEQFF. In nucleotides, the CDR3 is TGTGCCAGTGGGGACAGGGCGGGCCACAATGAGCAGTTCTTC.

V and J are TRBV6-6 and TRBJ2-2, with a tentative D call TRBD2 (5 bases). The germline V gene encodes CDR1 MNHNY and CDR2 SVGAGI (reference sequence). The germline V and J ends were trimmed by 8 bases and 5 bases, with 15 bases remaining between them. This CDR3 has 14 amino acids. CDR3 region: CASGILVGTGELFF. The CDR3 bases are TGTGCCAGCGGGATACTAGTGGGGACCGGGGAGCTGTTTTTT.

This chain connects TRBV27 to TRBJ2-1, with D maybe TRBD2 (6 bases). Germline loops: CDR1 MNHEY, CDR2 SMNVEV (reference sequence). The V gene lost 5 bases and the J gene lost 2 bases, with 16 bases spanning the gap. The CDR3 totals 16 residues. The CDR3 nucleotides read TGTGCCAGCAGTAGCCTCGGGGGTACAGCCTACAATGAGCAGTTCTTC. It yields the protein CASSSLGGTAYNEQFF.

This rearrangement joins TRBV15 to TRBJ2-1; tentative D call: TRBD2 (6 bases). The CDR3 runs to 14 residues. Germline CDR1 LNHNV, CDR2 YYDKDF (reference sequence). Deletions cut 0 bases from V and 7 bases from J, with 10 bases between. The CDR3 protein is CATSRETGTNEQFF. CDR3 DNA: TGTGCCACCAGCAGAGAAACCGGGACTAATGAGCAGTTCTTC.

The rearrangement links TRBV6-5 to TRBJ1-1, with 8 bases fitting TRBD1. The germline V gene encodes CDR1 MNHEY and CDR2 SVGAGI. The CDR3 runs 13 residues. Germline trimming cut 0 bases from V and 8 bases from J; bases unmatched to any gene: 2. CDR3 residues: CASSYSRTGEAFF. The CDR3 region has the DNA TGTGCCAGCAGTTACTCCCGGACAGGGGAAGCTTTCTTT.

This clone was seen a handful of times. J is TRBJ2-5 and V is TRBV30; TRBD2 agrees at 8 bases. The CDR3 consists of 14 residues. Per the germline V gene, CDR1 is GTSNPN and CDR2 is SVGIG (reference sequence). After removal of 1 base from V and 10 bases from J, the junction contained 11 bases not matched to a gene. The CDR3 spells CAWSGTEGRGGQYF. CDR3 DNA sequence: TGTGCCTGGAGTGGGACGGAGGGCCGGGGGGGCCAGTACTTC.

This CDR3 is CASESRRGGDLRENIQYF. The CDR3 DNA reads as TGTGCCAGCGAATCACGGAGGGGGGGCGATTTGAGGGAAAACATTCAGTACTTC. The gene calls are TRBV4-2 and TRBJ2-4; TRBD2 might be the D (7 bases). CDR3 length: 18 residues. From germline, CDR1 is LGHNA and CDR2 YNFKEQ. Trimming took 8 bases from V and 5 from J, leaving 28 bases between them.

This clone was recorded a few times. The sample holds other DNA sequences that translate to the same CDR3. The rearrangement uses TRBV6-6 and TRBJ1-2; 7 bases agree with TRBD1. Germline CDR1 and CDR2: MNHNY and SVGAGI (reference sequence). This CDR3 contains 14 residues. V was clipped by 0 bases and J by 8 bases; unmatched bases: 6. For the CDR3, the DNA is TGTGCCAGCAGTTACTCCGACAGGGAAGGGGGCTACACCTTC. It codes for CASSYSDREGGYTF.

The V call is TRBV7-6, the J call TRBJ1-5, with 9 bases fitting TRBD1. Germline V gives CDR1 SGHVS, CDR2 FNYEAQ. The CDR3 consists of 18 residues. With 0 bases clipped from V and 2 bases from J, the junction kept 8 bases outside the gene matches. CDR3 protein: CASSLADRGLRGNQPQHF. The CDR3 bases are TGTGCCAGCAGCTTAGCGGACAGGGGTTTGCGGGGCAATCAGCCCCAGCATTTT.

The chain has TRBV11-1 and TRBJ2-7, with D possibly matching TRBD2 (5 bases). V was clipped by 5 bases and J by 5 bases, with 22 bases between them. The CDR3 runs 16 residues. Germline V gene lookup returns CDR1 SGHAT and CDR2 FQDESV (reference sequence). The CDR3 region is CASSLRRAGLMDEQYF. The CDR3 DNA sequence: TGTGCCAGCAGCCTTCGGCGGGCAGGATTAATGGACGAGCAGTACTTC.

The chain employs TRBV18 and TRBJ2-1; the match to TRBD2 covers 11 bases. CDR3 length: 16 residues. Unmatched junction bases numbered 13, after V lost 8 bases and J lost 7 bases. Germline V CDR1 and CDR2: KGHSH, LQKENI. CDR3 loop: CASTKVLAGGRNEQFF. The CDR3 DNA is TGTGCCAGCACCAAAGTTCTAGCGGGGGGCCGGAATGAGCAGTTCTTC.

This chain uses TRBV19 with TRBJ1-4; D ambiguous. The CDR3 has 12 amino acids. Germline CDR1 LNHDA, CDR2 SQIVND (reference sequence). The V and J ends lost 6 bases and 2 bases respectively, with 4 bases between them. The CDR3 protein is CASSKTNEKLFF. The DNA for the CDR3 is TGTGCCAGTAGCAAGACTAATGAAAAACTGTTTTTT. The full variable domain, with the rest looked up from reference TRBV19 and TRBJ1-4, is DGGITQSPKYLFRKEGQNVTLSCEQNLNHDAMYWYRQDPGQGLRLIYYSQIVNDFQKGDIAEGYSVSREKKESFPLTVTSAQKNPTAFYLCASSKTNEKLFFGSGTQLSVL.

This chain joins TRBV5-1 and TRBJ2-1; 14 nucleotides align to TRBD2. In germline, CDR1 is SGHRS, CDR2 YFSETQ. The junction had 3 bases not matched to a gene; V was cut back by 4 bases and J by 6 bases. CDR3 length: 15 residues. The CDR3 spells CASSAGTSGGNEQFF. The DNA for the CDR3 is TGCGCCAGCAGCGCAGGGACTAGCGGGGGCAATGAGCAGTTCTTC.